This T cell receptor beta chain is drawn from a study of blood T cell repertoires in COVID-19. Study as a whole: COVID-19 samples collected from the United States, Italy and Spain covered acute and convalescent phases. Sources were T cells, B-cell-depleted T cells, or PBMCs; the material itself was cDNA or gDNA.

Authors' analysis steps: From reference gene primer amplification, estimates of nucleated cell counts were derived. Assay used: immunoSEQ multiplex PCR; TCRdb lists only in-frame clones, some missing. V, J and clone size were drawn from that table, and D and trimming were deduced from the DNA. The table has around 200,000 clones, approximately 91% seen once. The sequence derives from a man aged 18 to 30 with active or convalescent COVID-19. The sequencing sample was made of peripheral blood.

CDR3: CASSQEGTQADTEAFF. The CDR3 DNA is TGTGCCAGCAGCCAAGAGGGAACACAGGCTGACACTGAAGCTTTCTTT. The chain is built from TRBV4-2 and TRBJ1-1; tentatively, D is TRBD1 (5 bases). CDR1 is LGHNA and CDR2 is YNFKEQ in the germline V gene. V was shortened by 0 bases and J by 3 bases, with 14 bases between the two germline ends. This CDR3 region has 16 residues.